The 27 T cell receptor beta chains given below trace back to one sample, sequenced in a study of T cells in Graves' hyperthyroidism and ophthalmopathy. RNA transcripts were the template for amplifying TCR beta CDR3 regions. The HTBI primer set drove a first-round RT-PCR of the TCR CDR3. TCRdb fed the multiplex PCR reads into MiXCR, producing one record per CDR3 protein. Of roughly 380,000 distinct CDR3 sequences listed, about 18% were seen once; the top ten hold 3% to 4.5%. Source material: blood. The receptors stem from a woman between 18 and 29 years old with Graves' hyperthyroidism.

The CDR3, as DNA: TGTGCCAGTCAGACGACAGAGCGATACGAGCAGTACTTC. Translated, it gives CASQTTERYEQYF. The chain has TRBV2 and TRBJ2-7, with D possibly being TRBD1 (5 bases). There are 13 residues in the CDR3. Trimming left V 9 bases short and J 4 bases short, with 16 bases between. CDR1 and CDR2 from the germline V gene are SNHLY and FYNNEI.

This clonotype was seen ten or more times. J is TRBJ1-1 and V is TRBV12-3 or TRBV12-4; unclear D gene. This CDR3 comprises 13 residues. Trimming shortened V by 5 bases and J by 1 base, and 8 bases separated the two germline ends. Here the CDR3 reads CASSPGSNTEAFF. The CDR3 DNA reads TGTGCCAGCAGTCCTGGATCGAACACTGAAGCTTTCTTT.

This clonotype was counted ten times or more. The chain links TRBV5-5 to TRBJ2-7; maybe TRBD1 (5 bases). The V end lost 1 base, the J end lost 3 bases, and 11 bases lay between the germline ends. The CDR3 is 14 amino acids. Germline V gene lookup returns CDR1 SGHKS and CDR2 YYEKEE (reference sequence). DNA of the CDR3: TGTGCCAGCAGCTTGTTTCAGGGATACTACGAGCAGTACTTC. Protein sequence: CASSLFQGYYEQYF.

The sample holds many counts of this clonotype. The rearrangement joins TRBV12-3 or TRBV12-4 to TRBJ1-1; possibly TRBD1 for D (5 bases). CDR3 length: 15 amino acids. V shed 1 base and J shed 3 bases, with 12 bases lying between them. The CDR3 DNA reads as TGTGCCAGCAGTTTAGGGGGCCTGGGGGACACTGAAGCTTTCTTT. It specifies CASSLGGLGDTEAFF.

Ten or more counts support this clonotype. V gene TRBV2 combines with J gene TRBJ1-2; D is uncertain. The CDR3 has 12 amino acids. The germline CDR1 and CDR2 sequences are SNHLY and FYNNEI. The ends were cut back, 1 base at V and 5 bases at J, with 5 bases in the middle. CDR3 in DNA: TGTGCCAGCAGTGAAGGGCGGTATGGCTACACCTTC. It is translated as CASSEGRYGYTF.

In regard to this clonotype: A much larger clone lies one base from this, so it may be a read error. The V call is TRBV30, the J call TRBJ2-2; 11 bases map to TRBD2. Germline V CDR1 and CDR2: GTSNPN, SVGIG (reference sequence). V lost 6 bases to trimming and J lost 5 bases; unmatched junction nucleotides: 5. The CDR3 runs 14 residues. CDR3 nucleotide sequence: TGTGCCTGTGCCGGGACTAGCGGAACCGGGGAGCTGTTTTTT. Residues: CACAGTSGTGELFF.

This clonotype occurred many times. V usage is TRBV15 and J usage is TRBJ2-7; 9 positions match TRBD1. The V and J ends lost 5 bases and 2 bases, in that order; junction bases with no gene match: 7. Germline CDR1 LNHNV, CDR2 YYDKDF (reference sequence). The CDR3 length is 15 residues. The CDR3 loop reads CATSPDRGSTYEQYF. The CDR3 bases are TGTGCCACCAGCCCCGACAGGGGGTCGACCTACGAGCAGTACTTC.

In its sample, this clonotype was seen many times. The chain links TRBV27 to TRBJ2-6; D is ambiguous. V lost 6 bases and J lost 2, with 5 bases in between. The CDR3 extends over 13 amino acids. CDR1 MNHEY and CDR2 SMNVEV come from the germline V gene (reference sequence). For the CDR3, the DNA is TGTGCCAGCAGAACGACTGGGGCCAACGTCCTGACTTTC. Encoded protein: CASRTTGANVLTF. Looking up the rest from reference TRBV27 and TRBJ2-6 gives the full variable domain: EAQVTQNPRYLITVTGKKLTVTCSQNMNHEYMSWYRQDPGLGLRQIYYSMNVEVTDKGDVPEGYKVSRKEKRNFPLILESPSPNQTSLYFCASRTTGANVLTFGAGSRLTVL.

The V and J genes are TRBV19 and TRBJ2-4, with D perhaps TRBD1 or TRBD2 (5 bases each). With 4 bases removed from V and 10 bases from J, the gap between germline ends came to 14 bases. Germline CDR1 is LNHDA and CDR2 is SQIVND (reference sequence). The CDR3 spans 13 residues. The DNA for the CDR3 is TGTGCCAGTAGTAAAGGGACGGGAAGTATTCAGTACTTC. Protein: CASSKGTGSIQYF.

This clonotype was found many times. The chain has TRBV4-1 and TRBJ1-2, with TRBD1 as a possible D gene (5 bases). The CDR3 runs to 14 residues. Germline V CDR1 and CDR2: MGHRA, YSYEKL. V dropped 0 bases and J dropped 7 bases, with 12 bases sitting between them. The DNA of the CDR3 is TGCGCCAGCAGCCAAGAGTGGGCCAGGGCTGGCTACACCTTC. Its translation: CASSQEWARAGYTF.

The table lists this clonotype with many counts. This chain uses TRBV6-9 with TRBJ1-5, with 7 nucleotides matching TRBD1. Germline trimming cut 4 bases from V and 5 bases from J; bases unmatched to any gene: 8. Germline-derived CDR1 and CDR2 are MNHGY and SVAAGI. The CDR3 is made up of 15 amino acids. CDR3 amino acids: CASSFRQGSDQPQHF. The CDR3 nucleotides are TGTGCCAGCAGTTTTCGACAGGGTAGTGATCAGCCCCAGCATTTT.

This rearrangement joins TRBV28 to TRBJ2-6, with 7 bases aligning to TRBD1. V lost 7 bases and J lost 4; bases outside the gene matches: 10. This CDR3 contains 16 residues. Germline V gives CDR1 MDHEN, CDR2 SYDVKM. CDR3 nucleotide sequence: TGTGCCAGCACATATGACAGGGCAGCAGGGGCCAACGTCCTGACTTTC. Its translation: CASTYDRAAGANVLTF.

This clonotype is a singleton in its sample. In DNA form, the CDR3 reads TGTGCCGGCTCGGGGGGTGCCTACAATGAGCAGTTCTTC. Its protein is CAGSGGAYNEQFF. V gene TRBV6-1 combines with J gene TRBJ2-1; 7 bases map to TRBD2. CDR3 length: 13 residues. V shed 11 bases, J shed 2 bases, and the junction held 6 bases outside the gene matches. In germline, CDR1 is MNHNS, CDR2 SASEGT.

At least ten counts were recorded for this clonotype. The rearrangement links TRBV6-1 to TRBJ1-3; weak D call: TRBD1 (6 bases). The CDR3 extends over 15 amino acids. In germline, CDR1 is MNHNS, CDR2 SASEGT. V was trimmed by 5 bases and J by 3 bases, leaving 14 bases between them. CDR3 loop: CASSLDSAYGNTIYF. As DNA, the CDR3 is TGTGCCAGCAGTCTGGACAGTGCCTATGGAAACACCATATATTTT.

This clonotype was found a few times. Possible read error: a much larger clone is one base away. The chain is built from TRBV6-2 or TRBV6-3 and TRBJ1-5, with D uncertain. The CDR3 extends over 13 amino acids. Germline V gene sequence: CDR1 MNHEY, CDR2 SVGEGT. The CDR3 nucleotides are TGTGTCAGCAGTATATATAGCAATCAGCCCCAGCATTTT. Amino acids: CVSSIYSNQPQHF.

This chain uses TRBV6-1 with TRBJ2-2; 8 nucleotides align to TRBD2. Germline V CDR1 and CDR2: MNHNS, SASEGT. This CDR3 spans 15 amino acids. Trimming took 5 bases from V and 4 from J; bases not matched to a gene: 6. The CDR3 sequence is CASSPREGGTGELFF. The DNA of the CDR3 is TGTGCCAGCAGTCCCCGGGAGGGTGGCACCGGGGAGCTGTTTTTT.

This clonotype was picked up a small number of times. The V gene is TRBV29-1, the J gene TRBJ2-7; possible D gene TRBD2, 5 bases. This CDR3 contains 12 residues. V dropped 6 bases and J dropped 0 bases, with 9 bases sitting between them. Germline V CDR1 and CDR2: SQVTM, ANQGSEA. The CDR3 protein is CSVTRGSYEQYF. In DNA, the CDR3 is TGCAGCGTAACACGGGGCTCCTACGAGCAGTACTTC.

This clonotype has at least ten counts. This chain links TRBV11-2 with TRBJ2-5, with D maybe TRBD1 (7 bases). CDR1 SGHAT and CDR2 FQNNGV come from the germline V gene. The CDR3 totals 15 residues. V lost 7 bases, J lost 2 bases, and 17 bases lay in between. The DNA of the CDR3 is TGTGCCAGCACCCCCCAGGGGGGACGACAAGAGACCCAGTACTTC. This translates into CASTPQGGRQETQYF.

There are many counts of this clonotype. V is TRBV6-1 and J is TRBJ1-1, with TRBD1 matching 9 bases. The CDR3 length is 16 residues. Trimming took 7 bases from V and 0 from J; bases not matched to a gene: 9. CDR1 and CDR2 (germline): MNHNS, SASEGT. The CDR3 region is CASKLTGGFMNTEAFF. As DNA, the CDR3 is TGTGCCAGCAAACTTACAGGGGGCTTCATGAACACTGAAGCTTTCTTT.

This clonotype was detected only a few times. The chain carries TRBV6-1 and TRBJ2-4; the D gene is possibly TRBD1 (5 bases). The CDR3 contains 14 residues. Germline loops: CDR1 MNHNS, CDR2 SASEGT. Trimming cost V 6 bases and J 5 bases, with 14 bases left between them. The CDR3 loop is CASSPTGPENIQYF. CDR3 sequence (DNA): TGTGCCAGCAGCCCAACAGGACCAGAAAACATTCAGTACTTC.

This clonotype was recorded at least ten times. This chain links TRBV12-3 or TRBV12-4 with TRBJ1-2, with no clear D. The CDR3 runs 14 residues. Trimming removed 5 bases at V and 4 bases at J, with 14 bases between. The CDR3 bases are TGTGCCAGCAGTCCTCCCGGGGAGTCCTATGGCTACACCTTC. Translated: CASSPPGESYGYTF.

This clonotype was found a few times. The V gene is TRBV5-6, the J gene TRBJ2-4, with D maybe TRBD2 (6 bases). Between the trimmed V and J ends, which lost 3 bases and 7 bases, there was a span of 17 bases. The germline gives CDR1 SGHDT, CDR2 YYEEEE. CDR3 length equals 15 residues. This CDR3 reads CASSWDRGWRNIQYF. CDR3 in DNA: TGTGCCAGCAGCTGGGACCGGGGGTGGCGGAACATTCAGTACTTC.

In this sample, this clonotype turned up many times. The V and J genes are TRBV5-4 and TRBJ1-1; D remains unclear. V was cut by 1 base and J by 2 bases, with 9 bases left in between. The CDR3 is made up of 14 amino acids. Germline CDR1 and CDR2: SGHNT and YYREEE (reference sequence). This CDR3 reads CASSLKGLNTEAFF. The DNA for the CDR3 is TGTGCCAGCAGCTTGAAGGGCCTAAACACTGAAGCTTTCTTT. Variable domain in full (rest from reference TRBV5-4 and TRBJ1-1): ETGVTQSPTHLIKTRGQQVTLRCSSQSGHNTVSWYQQALGQGPQFIFQYYREEENGRGNFPPRFSGLQFPNYSSELNVNALELDDSALYLCASSLKGLNTEAFFGQGTRLTVV.

This clonotype has at least ten counts. A much larger clone sits a single nucleotide away, making a read error possible. The chain is built from TRBV6-1 and TRBJ1-5; 7 bases are a match to TRBD1. The CDR3 length is 16 residues. CDR1 and CDR2 (germline): MNHNS, SASEGT. Here the CDR3 DNA reads TGTGTCAGCAGTGAAGCAAGCGACAGGGCCTGGCAGCCCCAGCATTTT. Amino acids: CVSSEASDRAWQPQHF.

This chain links TRBV9 with TRBJ2-2; D remains unclear. Trimming removed 3 bases from V and 3 bases from J, with 3 bases in between. CDR1 and CDR2 (germline): SGDLS, YYNGEE. The CDR3 has 12 residues. The CDR3 reads CASSEYTGELFF. In nucleotides, the CDR3 is TGTGCCAGCAGCGAATACACCGGGGAGCTGTTTTTT.

Comments on this clonotype: Being one base from a much bigger clone, this may be a read error. The CDR3: CASRQGIGELCF. DNA of the CDR3: TGCGCCAGCAGGCAGGGAATCGGGGAGCTGTGTTTT. The chain combines TRBV10-1 with TRBJ2-2; either TRBD1 or TRBD2 may supply D (5 bases each). The CDR3 is 12 residues long. Germline CDR1 and CDR2: WNHNN and SYGVQD (reference sequence).

In its sample, this clonotype was seen many times. The chain recombines TRBV5-5 with TRBJ1-2; 7 positions match TRBD1. Germline V lookup: CDR1 SGHKS, CDR2 YYEKEE (reference sequence). CDR3 length equals 14 residues. The V segment lost 4 bases and the J segment 4 bases; nucleotides outside the gene matches: 7. The CDR3 loop is CASSATGTVYGYTF. DNA of the CDR3: TGTGCCAGCAGCGCGACCGGGACAGTCTATGGCTACACCTTC.